The 28 T cell receptor beta chains below all came from one sample that was sequenced in a study of T cells in Graves' hyperthyroidism and ophthalmopathy. The CDR3 regions of TCR beta were amplified from RNA transcripts. During a first-round RT-PCR of the TCR CDR3, the HTBI primer set was used. TCRdb independently ran MiXCR on the multiplex PCR reads; one entry per CDR3 protein. The sample lists a few hundred thousand distinct CDR3 sequences, around 15% occurring once. Material: blood. Source of these receptors: a woman aged 40 to 50 with Graves' ophthalmopathy.

This clonotype was found many times. The V gene is TRBV2, the J gene TRBJ1-1; D call uncertain. The CDR3 consists of 14 residues. Germline CDR1 reads SNHLY; CDR2 reads FYNNEI. Deletions cut 10 bases from V and 1 base from J, with 16 bases between. CDR3 bases: TGTGCCACCCACCGTACGGGGAGGAACACTGAAGCTTTCTTT. This codes for CATHRTGRNTEAFF.

Here the CDR3 reads CASTNPGHRLAGVVNEQFF. CDR3 DNA: TGTGCCAGCACCAATCCGGGACACAGACTAGCGGGAGTGGTCAATGAGCAGTTCTTC. The gene calls are TRBV6-2 or TRBV6-3 and TRBJ2-1; 12 nucleotides match TRBD2. The CDR3 spans 19 residues. Looked up from germline, CDR1 is MNHEY and CDR2 is SVGEGT. After removal of 7 bases from V and 6 bases from J, the junction contained 19 bases not matched to a gene.

This clonotype was counted ten times or more. This chain uses TRBV6-1 with TRBJ2-2, with 9 bases aligning to TRBD1. Germline lookup yields CDR1 MNHNS and CDR2 SASEGT. The CDR3 sequence is 16 residues long. With V trimmed by 6 bases and J by 3 bases, 8 bases remained unmatched. The CDR3 loop is CASRGWDRVYTGELFF. The CDR3 nucleotides read TGTGCCAGCAGGGGATGGGACAGGGTATACACCGGGGAGCTGTTTTTT.

This clonotype has only a few counts. Just one base apart from a much larger clone, this may be a read error. The V gene is TRBV20-1, the J gene TRBJ1-1, with a weak D call TRBD1 (6 bases). The germline V and J ends were trimmed by 0 bases and 4 bases, with 15 bases remaining between them. Germline V lookup: CDR1 DFQATT, CDR2 SNEGSKA (reference sequence). This CDR3 comprises 15 residues. The CDR3 DNA sequence: TGCAGTGCTAGAGATCAACACAGGGTTGGCACTGAAGCTTTCTTT. Translation gives CSARDQHRVGTEAFF.

J is TRBJ2-6 and V is TRBV19; a weak D match, TRBD2 (6 bases). The CDR3 totals 18 residues. The germline V gene has CDR1 LNHDA and CDR2 SQIVND (reference sequence). The germline V and J ends were trimmed by 2 bases and 0 bases, with 14 bases remaining between them. The CDR3 sequence is CASSIFASGVSGANVLTF. The DNA of the CDR3 is TGTGCCAGTAGTATATTTGCCTCGGGGGTCTCTGGGGCCAACGTCCTGACTTTC.

This clonotype was observed a handful of times. The rearrangement links TRBV20-1 to TRBJ2-7; D is unresolved. V was pared by 0 bases and J by 3 bases, with 6 bases between. The CDR3 loop spans 12 amino acids. Germline loops: CDR1 DFQATT, CDR2 SNEGSKA (reference sequence). CDR3 region: CSAREDLYEQYF. CDR3 nucleotides: TGCAGTGCTAGAGAGGACCTCTACGAGCAGTACTTC.

This clonotype was recorded at least ten times. The chain joins TRBV7-8 to TRBJ2-3; possible D gene TRBD2, 5 bases. V lost 5 bases and J 5 bases, leaving 11 bases between the germline ends. Germline V gene data show CDR1 as SGHVS and CDR2 as FQNEAQ. CDR3 length: 13 residues. CDR3 nucleotide sequence: TGTGCCAGCAGCCCCTCCGGGAAAGATACGCAGTATTTT. This gives the protein CASSPSGKDTQYF.

This clonotype was seen repeatedly, ten times or more. The J gene is TRBJ2-1, the V gene TRBV11-2; D gene unclear. Germline loops: CDR1 SGHAT, CDR2 FQNNGV. The CDR3 has 13 residues. V was pared by 2 bases and J by 5 bases, with 7 bases between. CDR3 nucleotides: TGTGCCAGCAGCTTATCACCAAACAATGAGCAGTTCTTC. Protein product: CASSLSPNNEQFF.

The V call is TRBV28, the J call TRBJ1-3; D perhaps matches TRBD1 (6 bases). CDR1 and CDR2 (germline): MDHEN, SYDVKM. The length of the CDR3 is 17 residues. Trimming removed 5 bases at V and 4 bases at J, with 21 bases between. The DNA of the CDR3 is TGTGCCAGCAGTGAAACAGGGTTTTTCATCTACGGAAACACCATATATTTT. Translation: CASSETGFFIYGNTIYF.

This clonotype was seen a handful of times. The chain combines TRBV2 with TRBJ2-6, with D possibly being TRBD2 (7 bases). Germline loops: CDR1 SNHLY, CDR2 FYNNEI. This CDR3 has 16 amino acids. V shed 3 bases and J shed 2 bases, with 11 bases lying between them. CDR3: CASSDRGGAGANVLTF. The DNA for the CDR3 is TGTGCCAGCAGTGACAGGGGAGGGGCTGGGGCCAACGTCCTGACTTTC. Variable domain in full (rest from reference TRBV2 and TRBJ2-6): EPEVTQTPSHQVTQMGQEVILRCVPISNHLYFYWYRQILGQKVEFLVSFYNNEISEKSEIFDDQFSVERPDGSNFTLKIRSTKLEDSAMYFCASSDRGGAGANVLTFGAGSRLTVL.

This clonotype was seen ten or more times. The rearrangement links TRBV27 to TRBJ1-5; D perhaps matches TRBD1 (5 bases). CDR3 length: 13 amino acids. Germline V gene data show CDR1 as MNHEY and CDR2 as SMNVEV (reference sequence). Trimming took off 5 bases at V and 2 bases at J, with 7 bases between the two ends. CDR3 sequence reads: CASSRQRNQPQHF. CDR3 in DNA: TGTGCCAGCAGTCGACAGCGCAATCAGCCCCAGCATTTT.

The chain joins TRBV5-1 to TRBJ2-7; 7 bases fit TRBD2. With 4 bases clipped from V and 8 bases from J, the junction kept 9 bases outside the gene matches. The length of the CDR3 is 13 residues. Germline loops: CDR1 SGHRS, CDR2 YFSETQ. DNA of the CDR3: TGCGCCAGCAGCGAAGCGGGACTCTCGCAGCAGTACTTC. Protein sequence: CASSEAGLSQQYF.

There are many counts of this clonotype. The chain is built from TRBV2 and TRBJ1-5, with a weak D call TRBD1 (6 bases). The CDR3 totals 15 residues. In germline, CDR1 is SNHLY, CDR2 FYNNEI. V lost 6 bases to trimming and J lost 3 bases, with 15 bases between them. The CDR3 protein is CASSEVGGHNQPQHF. CDR3 in DNA: TGTGCCAGCAGCGAGGTGGGGGGACACAATCAGCCCCAGCATTTT. Full variable domain (rest looked up from reference TRBV2 and TRBJ1-5): EPEVTQTPSHQVTQMGQEVILRCVPISNHLYFYWYRQILGQKVEFLVSFYNNEISEKSEIFDDQFSVERPDGSNFTLKIRSTKLEDSAMYFCASSEVGGHNQPQHFGDGTRLSIL.

This clonotype has ten or more counts. The J gene is TRBJ1-1, the V gene TRBV18; D uncertain. The V and J ends lost 5 bases and 4 bases respectively, with 11 bases between them. This CDR3 is built from 13 residues. Germline V gives CDR1 KGHSH, CDR2 LQKENI. The CDR3 sequence: CASSSKGGTEAFF. The CDR3 DNA is TGTGCCAGCTCATCCAAGGGTGGCACTGAAGCTTTCTTT.

This clonotype has a handful of counts. At one end the junction does not follow the germline gene, possibly because of a read error. This chain connects TRBV20-1 to TRBJ2-7; the match to TRBD2 covers 8 bases. The CDR3 totals 15 residues. Germline CDR1 reads DFQATT; CDR2 reads SNEGSKA (reference sequence). CDR3 nucleotide sequence: TGCAGTGCCAGAGGGGAGCTAGCGGGTTACTACGAGCAGTACTTC. Amino acid sequence: CSARGELAGYYEQYF.

J is TRBJ1-6 and V is TRBV19; TRBD1 is a possible D gene (5 bases). CDR3 length: 16 amino acids. V was pared by 3 bases and J by 7 bases, with 16 bases between. CDR1 and CDR2 (germline): LNHDA, SQIVND (reference sequence). CDR3 sequence (DNA): TGTGCCAGTAGTATGGGGACCGGACGGCTAAATTCACCCCTCCACTTT. Translating gives CASSMGTGRLNSPLHF. The whole variable domain, filled in from reference TRBV19 and TRBJ1-6, reads DGGITQSPKYLFRKEGQNVTLSCEQNLNHDAMYWYRQDPGQGLRLIYYSQIVNDFQKGDIAEGYSVSREKKESFPLTVTSAQKNPTAFYLCASSMGTGRLNSPLHFGNGTRLTVT.

Only one count was recorded for this clonotype. A much bigger clone sits one base away, suggesting this may be a read error. The CDR3 DNA sequence: TGTGCCAGCAGTGAAGAGCGGGGGCAGTTCTTC. Protein sequence: CASSEERGQFF. This chain connects TRBV2 to TRBJ2-1; TRBD2 matches 7 bases. This CDR3 contains 11 residues. The V and J ends lost 1 base and 12 bases, in that order; junction bases with no gene match: 0. Germline V gene lookup returns CDR1 SNHLY and CDR2 FYNNEI. The complete variable domain, with remaining parts taken from reference TRBV2 and TRBJ2-1, reads EPEVTQTPSHQVTQMGQEVILRCVPISNHLYFYWYRQILGQKVEFLVSFYNNEISEKSEIFDDQFSVERPDGSNFTLKIRSTKLEDSAMYFCASSEERGQFFGPGTRLTVL.

This clonotype was seen at least ten times. V usage is TRBV27 and J usage is TRBJ2-3; possible D gene TRBD2, 6 bases. The V gene's germline CDR1 is MNHEY and CDR2 SMNVEV (reference sequence). Trimming took off 3 bases at V and 1 base at J, with 14 bases between the two ends. The CDR3 spans 16 residues. CDR3 amino acids: CASSFLWGEGTDTQYF. DNA of the CDR3: TGTGCCAGCAGTTTCCTCTGGGGGGAGGGCACAGATACGCAGTATTTT.

This clonotype was detected a few times. The chain is built from TRBV30 and TRBJ1-1; 8 nucleotides line up with TRBD1. The CDR3 runs to 13 residues. Germline-derived CDR1 and CDR2 are GTSNPN and SVGIG (reference sequence). V was clipped by 5 bases and J by 4 bases; unmatched bases: 6. The chain's CDR3 is CAWGTGGGTEAFF. In DNA form, the CDR3 reads TGTGCCTGGGGGACAGGCGGAGGCACTGAAGCTTTCTTT.

This clonotype was counted at least ten times. V gene TRBV20-1 combines with J gene TRBJ2-7; 10 positions agree with TRBD2. The CDR3 runs 13 residues. Per the germline V gene, CDR1 is DFQATT and CDR2 is SNEGSKA (reference sequence). The junction had 7 bases not matched to a gene; V was cut back by 5 bases and J by 6 bases. CDR3 sequence: CSADRASGSEQYF. CDR3 DNA sequence: TGCAGTGCTGACAGGGCTAGCGGGAGCGAGCAGTACTTC.

For this clonotype: This sequence may be a read error, since a much larger clone differs from it by one base. The chain links TRBV12-3 or TRBV12-4 to TRBJ1-1; D not resolved. V lost 5 bases and J 6 bases, leaving 13 bases between the germline ends. The CDR3 extends over 13 amino acids. The CDR3 DNA reads TGTGCCAGCAGTCTCCTGATCGACTCTGAAGCTTTCTTT. Translating gives CASSLLIDSEAFF.

This clonotype occurred many times. This chain uses TRBV7-8 with TRBJ2-2; 9 bases match TRBD2. CDR1 is SGHVS, CDR2 FQNEAQ, per germline. The CDR3 runs to 16 residues. J was trimmed by 2 bases and V by 4 bases; bases with no gene match: 5. CDR3 region: CASSSAGGLNTGELFF. The CDR3 DNA sequence: TGTGCCAGCAGCTCCGCGGGGGGGTTAAACACCGGGGAGCTGTTTTTT.

This clonotype has a count of ten or more. In DNA, the CDR3 is TGTGCCAGCAGTTTAGCGGGCTTAAGGGGCAATGAGCAGTTCTTC. Its translation: CASSLAGLRGNEQFF. This sequence joins TRBV12-3 or TRBV12-4 and TRBJ2-1, with D possibly being TRBD1 (5 bases). The V end was cut by 0 bases, the J end by 6 bases, with 12 bases between. The length of the CDR3 is 15 residues.

A note on this clonotype: At one of its ends the junction is not consistent with the germline gene, which may arise from a read error. The chain couples TRBV3-1 to TRBJ2-1; the D gene is possibly TRBD2 (5 bases). Germline V gene sequence: CDR1 LGHDT, CDR2 YNNKEL (reference sequence). The CDR3 spans 15 residues. CDR3 sequence (DNA): TGTGCCAGCAGCCAAGATCTGGGGAGAGGCTATGAGCAGCTCTTC. It specifies CASSQDLGRGYEQLF.

There are a few counts of this clonotype. The chain links TRBV6-1 to TRBJ2-1; TRBD1 aligns across 7 bases. The V segment lost 6 bases and the J segment 1 base; nucleotides outside the gene matches: 6. The CDR3 loop spans 15 amino acids. Germline CDR1 MNHNS, CDR2 SASEGT. CDR3 amino acids: CASRSTGDSYNEQFF. CDR3 DNA sequence: TGTGCCAGCAGAAGTACAGGGGATTCCTACAATGAGCAGTTCTTC.

The V call is TRBV11-3, the J call TRBJ2-3, with 7 bases fitting TRBD2. CDR1 and CDR2 from the germline V gene are SGHNT and YENEEA. The length of the CDR3 is 17 residues. With V trimmed by 4 bases and J by 6 bases, 16 bases remained unmatched. The CDR3: CASSSSGAFPTKDTQYF. The CDR3, as DNA: TGTGCCAGCAGCTCGAGCGGGGCTTTTCCCACAAAGGATACGCAGTATTTT.

This clonotype was recorded at least ten times. This chain uses TRBV5-1 with TRBJ2-7; 9 positions match TRBD1. CDR3 length: 15 amino acids. The J segment lost 4 bases and the V segment lost 2 bases, leaving 7 bases of the junction unmatched. The germline V gene encodes CDR1 SGHRS and CDR2 YFSETQ. The CDR3 here is CASSFGDRELYEQYF. CDR3 sequence (DNA): TGCGCCAGCAGCTTTGGGGACAGGGAATTGTACGAGCAGTACTTC.

CDR3 in DNA: TGCGCCAGCAAGCGTACAGGGTTCGCGGACACTGAAGCTTTCTTT. This translates into CASKRTGFADTEAFF. V usage is TRBV4-1 and J usage is TRBJ1-1; possibly TRBD1 for D (6 bases). Germline V CDR1 and CDR2: MGHRA, YSYEKL. The germline V and J ends were trimmed by 7 bases and 3 bases, with 18 bases remaining between them. This CDR3 has 15 residues.